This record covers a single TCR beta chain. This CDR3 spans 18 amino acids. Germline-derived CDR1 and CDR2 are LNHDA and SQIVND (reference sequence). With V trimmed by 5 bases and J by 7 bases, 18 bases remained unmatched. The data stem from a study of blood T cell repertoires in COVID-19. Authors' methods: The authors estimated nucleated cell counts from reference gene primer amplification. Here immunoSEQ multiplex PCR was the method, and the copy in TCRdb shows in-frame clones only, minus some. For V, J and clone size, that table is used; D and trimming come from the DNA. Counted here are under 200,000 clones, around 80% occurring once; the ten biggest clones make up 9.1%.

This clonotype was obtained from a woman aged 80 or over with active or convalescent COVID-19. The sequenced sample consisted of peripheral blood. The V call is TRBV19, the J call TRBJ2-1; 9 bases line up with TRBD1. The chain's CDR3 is CASSSPPTGTGRKNEQFF. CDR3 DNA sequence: TGTGCCAGTAGTTCCCCTCCGACCGGGACAGGGCGTAAAAATGAGCAGTTCTTC.